The clone carrying this TCR beta chain was seen at least ten times. RNA transcripts served as the template for amplifying TCR beta CDR3 regions. During a first-round RT-PCR of the TCR CDR3, the HTBI primer set was used. TCRdb reanalysed the multiplex PCR reads using MiXCR and keeps one entry per CDR3 protein. The table lists around 300,000 distinct CDR3 sequences, less than 15% of them singletons. The data belong to a study of T cells in Graves' hyperthyroidism and ophthalmopathy. Study-level background: Peripheral blood was taken when the disease was first diagnosed, before any treatment began.

Trimming took 6 bases from V and 8 from J, leaving 15 bases between them. This CDR3 has 13 amino acids. In germline, CDR1 is SNHLY, CDR2 FYNNEI. The chain couples TRBV2 to TRBJ2-3; a possible D gene is TRBD2 (5 bases). This sequence originates from a woman in her 30s with Graves' hyperthyroidism that later progressed to Graves' ophthalmopathy. The sample was blood. In nucleotides, the CDR3 is TGTGCCAGCAGACCGGAGACCGAGGGTACGCAGTATTTT. It codes for CASRPETEGTQYF.